The rows below give T cell receptor beta chains drawn from one sample of a study of T cell responses to AZD1222 COVID-19 vaccine. Method: immunoSEQ multiplex PCR; TCRdb's copy keeps in-frame clones and lacks some. Of 90,000 to 150,000 clones detected, about 90% appear once; the ten largest clones hold 6.5% to 9%. The specimen was peripheral blood, collected on day 0 of AZD1222 vaccination. The receptor set was obtained from an adult in good health. Both conserved end residues are trimmed from each CDR3.

TRBJ1-2,TRBV9,ASSVRGQVFGYT
TRBJ2-7,TRBV3-1/TRBV3-2,ASSQVGANYEQY
TRBJ1-1,TRBV19,ASSIVRGGQGLGTEAF
TRBJ1-2,TRBV18,ASSPGTNSGYT
TRBJ2-1,TRBV5-1,ASSEYPGNNEQF
TRBJ2-3,TRBV5-1,ASSDRTSGPPDTQY
TRBJ2-3,TRBV7-3,ASSLSPNTDTQY
TRBJ2-2,TRBV5-1,ASSLAQIANTGELF
TRBJ2-1,TRBV5-1,ASSLNSGSYNEQF
TRBJ2-5,TRBV5-4,ASSTGHIQETQY
TRBJ1-1,TRBV25-1,ASSDPRAMDTEAF
TRBJ2-1,TRBV7-8,ASSRLAPRNEQF
TRBJ1-2,TRBV13,ASSLPSQDYGYT
TRBJ2-7,TRBV4-2,ASSQDHLAGAYEQY
TRBJ1-1,TRBV6-5,ASSFWEDTEAF
TRBJ2-2,TRBV5-1,ASSLFRAENTGELF
TRBJ1-5,TRBV7-9,ASSFGGDQPQH
TRBJ1-2,TRBV11-2,ASSSLSTGSYGYT
TRBJ2-3,TRBV5-6,ASSRDVNTDTQY
TRBJ2-3,TRBV5-1,ASRDRGNGDTQY
TRBJ2-7,TRBV3-1/TRBV3-2,ASSQDRGASGARSSYEQY
TRBJ2-7,TRBV11-2,ASSATGTYKQQY
TRBJ1-1,TRBV7-2,ASSLFQSNTEAF
TRBJ2-3,TRBV24-1,ATSDTRTGRPDTQY
TRBJ1-1,TRBV6-5,ASSNSNTEAF
TRBJ1-5,TRBV5-8,ASSLENQPQH
TRBJ2-1,TRBV7-2,ASSLELAGWGFNNEQF
TRBJ1-6,TRBV5-5,ASSLAGSSYNSPLH
TRBJ2-1,TRBV7-3,ASSRGLADNEQF
TRBJ2-1,TRBV7-3,ASSLIGNEQF
TRBJ2-7,TRBV3-1/TRBV3-2,ASEGTVMAGPSGEQY
TRBJ1-1,TRBV4-2,ASSQTGNTEAF
TRBJ2-3,TRBV19,ASTLNGVAGGIDTQY
TRBJ2-5,TRBV20-1,SASLAGGPEETQY
TRBJ2-7,TRBV29-1,SAQRDREWGEQY
TRBJ2-2,TRBV6-6,ASRPGTANTGELF
TRBJ1-1,TRBV24-1,ATSDPDRAGAF
TRBJ1-2,TRBV12-3/TRBV12-4,ASSLGDYYGYT
TRBJ2-1,TRBV30,AWSSGTSGSSYNEQF
TRBJ2-1,TRBV10-2,ASSDWRGNEQF
TRBJ2-7,TRBV6-5,ASSYWGASYEQY
TRBJ1-1,TRBV10-3,ATQGLFTEAF
TRBJ2-1,TRBV24-1,ATSARGGRNNPYEQF
TRBJ2-3,TRBV6-1,ASSEASSGGY
TRBJ1-2,TRBV7-2,ASSSRTGGDYGYT
TRBJ2-1,TRBV9,ASSVGLAGYNEQF
TRBJ1-4,TRBV5-1,ASSPIPNEKLF
TRBJ1-2,TRBV4-2,ASSQGRASDGYT
TRBJ1-2,TRBV27,ASRYTGSPNYGYT
TRBJ2-3,TRBV7-9,ASSRQRESSTDTQY